This T cell receptor (beta chain) was recorded in a study of CD8 T cells in Susac syndrome. The CDR3 length is 15 residues. Germline CDR1 is SEHNR and CDR2 is FQNEAQ (reference sequence). V lost 5 bases and J lost 8, with 21 bases in between. RNA totalling roughly 0.45 to 1 ug underwent reverse transcription with random hexamers. The immunoSEQ assay covered 54 Vbeta and 13 Jbeta segments for CDR3. Each CDR3 protein is one row after TCRdb ran MiXCR on the immunoSEQ multiplex PCR reads. Of 150,000 to 200,000 distinct CDR3 sequences listed, approximately 95% are singletons. The sequenced target, TCR beta, came from blood CD8+ and CD4+ T cells.

Material: CD4+ T cells from PBMCs. V and J are TRBV7-9 and TRBJ1-2, with D perhaps TRBD1 (6 bases). This clonotype was sampled from a human donor in good health. The chain's CDR3 is CASSIRQEGAGGYTF. The DNA for the CDR3 is TGTGCCAGCAGCATTCGACAGGAAGGGGCGGGAGGCTACACCTTC.